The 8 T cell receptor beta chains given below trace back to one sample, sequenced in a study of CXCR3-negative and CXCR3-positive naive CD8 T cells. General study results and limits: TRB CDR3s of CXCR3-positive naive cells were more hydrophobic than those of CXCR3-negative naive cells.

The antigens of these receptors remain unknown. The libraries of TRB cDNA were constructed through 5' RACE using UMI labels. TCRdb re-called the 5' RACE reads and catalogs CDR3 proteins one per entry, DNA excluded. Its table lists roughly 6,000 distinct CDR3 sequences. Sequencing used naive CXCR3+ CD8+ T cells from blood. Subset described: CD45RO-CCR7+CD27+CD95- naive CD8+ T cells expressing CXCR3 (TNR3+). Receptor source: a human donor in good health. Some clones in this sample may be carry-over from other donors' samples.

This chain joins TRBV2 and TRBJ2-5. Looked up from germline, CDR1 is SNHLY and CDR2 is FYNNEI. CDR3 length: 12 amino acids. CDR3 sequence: CASMQGPETQYF.

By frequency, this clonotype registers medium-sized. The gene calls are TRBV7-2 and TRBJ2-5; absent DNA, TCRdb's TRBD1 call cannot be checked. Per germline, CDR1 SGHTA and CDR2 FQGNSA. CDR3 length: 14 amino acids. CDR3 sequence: CASSYDRLQETQYF.

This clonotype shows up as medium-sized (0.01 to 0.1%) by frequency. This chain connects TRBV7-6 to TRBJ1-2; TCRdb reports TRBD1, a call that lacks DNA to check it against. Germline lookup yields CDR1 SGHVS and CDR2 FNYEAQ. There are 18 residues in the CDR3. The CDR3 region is CASSHDPGQGANPYGYTF.

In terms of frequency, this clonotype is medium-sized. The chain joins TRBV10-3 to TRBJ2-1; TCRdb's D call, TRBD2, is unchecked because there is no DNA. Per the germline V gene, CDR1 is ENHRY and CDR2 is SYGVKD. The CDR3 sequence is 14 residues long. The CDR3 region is CAIVLADSYNEQFF.

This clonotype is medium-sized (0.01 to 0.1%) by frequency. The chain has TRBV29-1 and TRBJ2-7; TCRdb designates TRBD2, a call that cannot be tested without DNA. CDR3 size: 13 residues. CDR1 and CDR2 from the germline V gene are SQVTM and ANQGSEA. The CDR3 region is CSVPGLAGGEQYF.

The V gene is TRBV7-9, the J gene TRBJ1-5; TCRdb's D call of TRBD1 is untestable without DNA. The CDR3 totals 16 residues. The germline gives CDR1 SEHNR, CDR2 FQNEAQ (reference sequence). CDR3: CASSGTVPDSNQPQHF.

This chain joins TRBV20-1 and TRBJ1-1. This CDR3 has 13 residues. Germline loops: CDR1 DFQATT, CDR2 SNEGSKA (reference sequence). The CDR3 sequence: CSARDRLGAEAFF.

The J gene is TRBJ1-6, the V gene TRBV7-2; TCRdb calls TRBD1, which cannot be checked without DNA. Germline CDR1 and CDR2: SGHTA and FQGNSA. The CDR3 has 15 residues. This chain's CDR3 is CASSFMGQGNSPLHF.